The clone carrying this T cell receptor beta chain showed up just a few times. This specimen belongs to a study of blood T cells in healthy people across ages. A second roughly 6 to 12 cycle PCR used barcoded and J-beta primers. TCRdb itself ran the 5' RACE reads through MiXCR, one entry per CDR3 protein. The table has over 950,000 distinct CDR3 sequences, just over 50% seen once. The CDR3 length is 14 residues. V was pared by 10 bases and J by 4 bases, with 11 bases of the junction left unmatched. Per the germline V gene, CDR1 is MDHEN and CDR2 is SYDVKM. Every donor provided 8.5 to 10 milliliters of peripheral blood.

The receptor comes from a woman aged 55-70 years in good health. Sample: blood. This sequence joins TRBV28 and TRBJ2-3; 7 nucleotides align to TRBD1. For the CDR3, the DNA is TGTGCCACCGAGACAGGGCGTTGGGCAGATACGCAGTATTTT. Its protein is CATETGRWADTQYF.